The TCR beta chain described here comes from a study of human T cells and chemical hapten exposure. Study-wide findings and caveats: The number of TCRs above 1 in 1000 frequency did not change after DPC sensitization.

Germline V CDR1 and CDR2: MDHEN, SYDVKM. CDR3 length equals 12 residues. The V end was cut by 4 bases, the J end by 7 bases, with 11 bases between. Points on this clonotype: Its antigen is not identified.

Original processing notes: Sample TCR counts, which ranged from about 20,000 to 690,600, had a median of about 100,000. TCRdb recomputed calls from the RACE reads with MiXCR, one row per CDR3 protein. The V and J calls follow TCRdb's processing rather than the paper's. Among tens of thousands of distinct CDR3 sequences listed, 10% to 15% were seen once. Time point defined: patch test 3, about 24 weeks after DPC sensitization. Treatment described: therapeutic diphenylcyclopropenone sensitization with weekly scalp DPC. This clonotype was sampled from a woman aged 50 to 60 with alopecia areata. Some clones in this sample may be carry-over from other donors' samples. The gene calls are TRBV28 and TRBJ2-7, with D possibly TRBD1 on 5 matching bases. The sequenced sample was whole blood, obtained in connection with sensitization to the hapten diphenylcyclopropenone (DPC). CDR3 residues: CASSSTVPEQYF. The CDR3 region has the DNA TGTGCCAGCAGTTCGACAGTTCCGGAGCAGTACTTC.